Below are 12 T cell receptor beta chains sequenced from a single sample in a study of regulatory T cells in long-lasting Graves disease. Time point meaning: newly diagnosed GD, antithyroid drugs for less than 3 months. The TCR library was made from RNA that had been extracted from PBMCs in TRIzol. The authors built TCR beta libraries using iRepertoire HTBI primers and Arm-PCR of CDR3 regions. TCRdb reprocessed the multiplex PCR reads via MiXCR and lists one record per CDR3 protein. The sample consists of fewer than 550,000 distinct CDR3 sequences, roughly 15% of them appearing once. The same sample was also studied in work on T cells in Graves' hyperthyroidism and ophthalmopathy.

The sequenced sample was peripheral blood mononuclear cells (PBMCs), obtained at new diagnosis, from a patient treated with antithyroid drugs. These receptors were obtained from a woman in her forties or fifties with Graves disease.

The chain has TRBV20-1 and TRBJ1-6; 9 nucleotides agree with TRBD1. The germline V gene encodes CDR1 DFQATT and CDR2 SNEGSKA (reference sequence). J was trimmed by 7 bases and V by 3 bases; bases with no gene match: 13. The CDR3 totals 17 residues. For the CDR3, the DNA is TGCAGTGCTAGCGCCGGGACAGGGTCCCTATTGAATTCACCCCTCCACTTT. Its protein product is CSASAGTGSLLNSPLHF.

The sample holds many counts of this clonotype. The CDR3 nucleotides are TGTGCCAGCAGTGAAGTTGCAGGGGTCATTGACGAGCAGTACTTC. Protein: CASSEVAGVIDEQYF. The rearrangement links TRBV2 to TRBJ2-7, with a possible D match to TRBD1 (6 bases). The CDR3 totals 15 residues. V lost 1 base to trimming and J lost 5 bases, with 15 bases between them. Germline V lookup: CDR1 SNHLY, CDR2 FYNNEI.

The chain combines TRBV6-2 or TRBV6-3 with TRBJ2-7, with D maybe TRBD1 (6 bases). The CDR3 extends over 13 amino acids. V lost 5 bases and J lost 2, with 10 bases in between. Looked up from germline, CDR1 is MNHEY and CDR2 is SVGEGT. The CDR3 sequence is CASSRQVTYEQYF. CDR3 nucleotide sequence: TGTGCCAGCAGTCGACAGGTTACCTACGAGCAGTACTTC.

The chain has TRBV10-2 and TRBJ2-7; no definite D call. The CDR3 has 13 amino acids. Trimming removed 7 bases from V and 5 bases from J, with 15 bases in between. Looked up from germline, CDR1 is WSHSY and CDR2 is SAAADI. The CDR3 is CASIRDQGDEQYF. CDR3 nucleotide sequence: TGCGCCAGCATACGCGACCAAGGAGACGAGCAGTACTTC.

This clonotype was counted at least ten times. The rearrangement joins TRBV7-8 to TRBJ2-1; 11 bases fit TRBD2. Looked up from germline, CDR1 is SGHVS and CDR2 is FQNEAQ. The ends lost 6 bases at V and 4 bases at J; junction bases unmatched: 2. CDR3 length: 14 residues. The chain's CDR3 is CASRLAGGYNEQFF. The DNA for the CDR3 is TGTGCCAGCAGGCTAGCGGGGGGTTACAATGAGCAGTTCTTC.

About this clonotype: A much larger clonotype is one base distant, so this may be a read error. This rearrangement joins TRBV12-3 or TRBV12-4 to TRBJ1-1; possibly TRBD1 for D (6 bases). Trimming removed 10 bases from V and 5 bases from J, with 17 bases in between. The CDR3 consists of 13 residues. This CDR3 is CANRRRTGTEAFF. The CDR3 DNA is TGTGCCAACAGGAGACGAACAGGGACTGAAGCTTTCTTT.

The chain employs TRBV25-1 and TRBJ2-3; unclear D gene. Trimming took 7 bases from V and 3 from J, leaving 11 bases between them. The CDR3 has 13 residues. Germline CDR1 is MGHDK and CDR2 is SYGVNS. The CDR3 DNA reads TGTGCCAGCACCCGGACGGAGACAGATACGCAGTATTTT. This sequence encodes CASTRTETDTQYF. The variable domain in full, with the rest retrieved from reference TRBV25-1 and TRBJ2-3, is EADIYQTPRYLVIGTGKKITLECSQTMGHDKMYWYQQDPGMELHLIHYSYGVNSTEKGDLSSESTVSRIRTEHFPLTLESARPSHTSQYLCASTRTETDTQYFGPGTRLTVL.

This clonotype was seen more than once but under ten times. This chain links TRBV29-1 with TRBJ1-1; unclear D gene. Germline lookup yields CDR1 SQVTM and CDR2 ANQGSEA. Deletions cut 6 bases from V and 0 bases from J, with 11 bases between. The CDR3 is 13 amino acids. In DNA, the CDR3 is TGCAGCGTAAAACCCACAGTGAACACTGAAGCTTTCTTT. Amino acid sequence: CSVKPTVNTEAFF.

This clonotype was counted only a few times. The rearrangement links TRBV27 to TRBJ2-2; 12 nucleotides match TRBD2. V trimming: 7 bases; J trimming: 0 bases; junction bases outside the gene matches: 12. The CDR3 totals 19 residues. Germline CDR1 and CDR2: MNHEY and SMNVEV (reference sequence). The CDR3 is CASTSGGAGGLTNTGELFF. CDR3 DNA: TGTGCCAGCACTAGCGGGGGGGCCGGCGGTCTAACGAACACCGGGGAGCTGTTTTTT.

This chain joins TRBV19 and TRBJ2-7; possible D gene TRBD1, 6 bases. CDR1 and CDR2 (germline): LNHDA, SQIVND (reference sequence). V lost 3 bases, J lost 5 bases, and 23 bases lay in between. The CDR3 totals 17 residues. CDR3 DNA sequence: TGTGCCAGTAGTATGGGTCGGGTACAGGGTTTTCAGCACGAGCAGTACTTC. Translating gives CASSMGRVQGFQHEQYF. Looking up the rest from reference TRBV19 and TRBJ2-7 gives the full variable domain: DGGITQSPKYLFRKEGQNVTLSCEQNLNHDAMYWYRQDPGQGLRLIYYSQIVNDFQKGDIAEGYSVSREKKESFPLTVTSAQKNPTAFYLCASSMGRVQGFQHEQYFGPGTRLTVT.

This clonotype has a count of ten or more. The rearrangement links TRBV6-1 to TRBJ1-1; 8 nucleotides align to TRBD1. The CDR3 is 12 residues long. CDR1 and CDR2 from the germline V gene are MNHNS and SASEGT. With V trimmed by 6 bases and J by 10 bases, 7 bases remained unmatched. The CDR3 nucleotides read TGTGCCAGCAGGACAGGGGTGGGGTTAGCTTTCTTT. Amino acid sequence: CASRTGVGLAFF.

This chain joins TRBV9 and TRBJ1-3; D is uncertain. V shed 5 bases and J shed 4 bases, with 10 bases lying between them. This CDR3 comprises 13 residues. Per germline, CDR1 SGDLS and CDR2 YYNGEE. The CDR3 sequence: CASSFDAGNTIYF. CDR3 nucleotides: TGTGCCAGCAGTTTCGACGCCGGAAACACCATATATTTT.